This T cell receptor beta chain was profiled in a study of shared clonotypes between healthy human individuals. The assay was immunoSEQ multiplex PCR, and TCRdb's table has in-frame clones only and misses some. The sample has around 350,000 clones, about 70% seen once. The sample comprised memory CD4+ T cells sorted from blood. The subset is: CD45RA-negative fraction. The clonotype was recovered from a man under 40 in good health.

This CDR3 reads CASSPSGSGQTQYF. In nucleotides, the CDR3 is TGCGCCAGCAGCCCTAGCGGGAGTGGTCAGACGCAGTATTTT. This sequence joins TRBV5-1 and TRBJ2-3; 10 bases are a match to TRBD2. V dropped 4 bases and J dropped 9; count of bases not matched to a gene: 8. CDR1 and CDR2 from the germline V gene are SGHRS and YFSETQ. The CDR3 sequence is 14 residues long. The full variable domain, rest sourced from reference TRBV5-1 and TRBJ2-3, is KAGVTQTPRYLIKTRGQQVTLSCSPISGHRSVSWYQQTPGQGLQFLFEYFSETQRNKGNFPGRFSGRQFSNSRSEMNVSTLELGDSALYLCASSPSGSGQTQYFGPGTRLTVL.